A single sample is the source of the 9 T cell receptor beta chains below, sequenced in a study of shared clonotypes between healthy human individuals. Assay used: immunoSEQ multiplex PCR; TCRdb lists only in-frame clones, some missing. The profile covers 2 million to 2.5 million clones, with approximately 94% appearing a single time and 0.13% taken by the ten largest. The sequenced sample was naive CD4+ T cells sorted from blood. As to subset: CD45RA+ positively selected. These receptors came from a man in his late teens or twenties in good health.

Here the CDR3 reads CASSPDSLYTDTQYF. CDR3 sequence (DNA): TGTGCCAGCAGCCCTGACTCGCTCTACACAGATACGCAGTATTTT. The rearrangement uses TRBV5-4 and TRBJ2-3; D is undetermined. The germline V and J ends were trimmed by 4 bases and 2 bases, with 14 bases remaining between them. CDR1 is SGHNT and CDR2 is YYREEE in the germline V gene (reference sequence). The CDR3 extends over 15 amino acids.

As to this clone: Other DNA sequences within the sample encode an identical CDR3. CDR3 protein: CASSFGGSYEQYF. The CDR3 nucleotides read TGTGCCAGCAGTTTCGGGGGCTCCTACGAGCAGTACTTC. The V call is TRBV27, the J call TRBJ2-7; possibly TRBD2 for D (6 bases). With 3 bases removed from V and 0 bases from J, the gap between germline ends came to 6 bases. The germline gives CDR1 MNHEY, CDR2 SMNVEV (reference sequence). This CDR3 is built from 13 residues.

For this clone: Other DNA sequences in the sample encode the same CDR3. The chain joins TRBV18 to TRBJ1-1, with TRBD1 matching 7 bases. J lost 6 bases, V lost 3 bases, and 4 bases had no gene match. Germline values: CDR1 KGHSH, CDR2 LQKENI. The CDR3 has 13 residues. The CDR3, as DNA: TGTGCCAGCTCACCCGACAGGGTATCTGAAGCTTTCTTT. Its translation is CASSPDRVSEAFF.

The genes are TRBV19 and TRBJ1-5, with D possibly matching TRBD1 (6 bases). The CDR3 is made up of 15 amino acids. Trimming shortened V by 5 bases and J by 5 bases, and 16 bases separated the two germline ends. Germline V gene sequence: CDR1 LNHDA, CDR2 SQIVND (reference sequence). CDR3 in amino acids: CASSHTDRYYQPQHF. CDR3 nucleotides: TGTGCCAGTAGTCATACGGACAGATATTATCAGCCCCAGCATTTT.

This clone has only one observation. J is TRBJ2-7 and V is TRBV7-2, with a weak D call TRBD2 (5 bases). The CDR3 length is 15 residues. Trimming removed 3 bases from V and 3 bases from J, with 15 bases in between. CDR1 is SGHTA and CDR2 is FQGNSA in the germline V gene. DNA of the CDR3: TGTGCCAGCAGCTTCTTCGAGCTAGCCGGCTACGAGCAGTACTTC. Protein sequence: CASSFFELAGYEQYF.

The CDR3 coding sequence is TGTGCCAGCAGCCCCCTTGTTGGAGGGGGATATGGCTACACCTTC. Protein: CASSPLVGGGYGYTF. The chain carries TRBV7-2 and TRBJ1-2; possible D gene TRBD1, 6 bases. Deletions cut 5 bases from V and 5 bases from J, with 18 bases between. The CDR3 runs to 15 residues. Germline V gene sequence: CDR1 SGHTA, CDR2 FQGNSA.

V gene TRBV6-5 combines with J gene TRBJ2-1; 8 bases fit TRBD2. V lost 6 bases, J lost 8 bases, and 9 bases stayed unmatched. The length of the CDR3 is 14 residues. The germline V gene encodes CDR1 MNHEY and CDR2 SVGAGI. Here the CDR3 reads CASSPGTSRYEQFF. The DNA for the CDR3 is TGTGCCAGCAGCCCCGGGACTAGTCGGTATGAGCAGTTCTTC.

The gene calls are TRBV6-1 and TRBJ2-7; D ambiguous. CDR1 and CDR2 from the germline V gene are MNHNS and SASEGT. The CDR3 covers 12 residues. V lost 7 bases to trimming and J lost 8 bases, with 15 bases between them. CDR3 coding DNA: TGTGCCAGCACCGAGCTAAGCGCCCAGCAGTACTTC. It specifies CASTELSAQQYF.

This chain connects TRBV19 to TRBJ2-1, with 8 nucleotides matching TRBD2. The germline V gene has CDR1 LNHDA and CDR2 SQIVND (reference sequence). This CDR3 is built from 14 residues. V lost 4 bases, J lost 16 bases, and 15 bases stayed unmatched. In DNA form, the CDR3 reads TGTGCCAGTAGTACCAAGACATCCGGGACTAGGATTTTCTTC. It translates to CASSTKTSGTRIFF.